This TCR beta chain comes out of a study of blood T cell repertoires in COVID-19. Produced via immunoSEQ multiplex PCR; TCRdb's table is partial and in-frame only. The table records approximately 84,000 clones, about 80% of them present only once. The CDR3 sequence is 19 residues long. The germline V gene encodes CDR1 WSHSY and CDR2 SAAADI. J was trimmed by 3 bases and V by 5 bases; bases with no gene match: 15. Sequencing was done on a sample of peripheral blood. The receptor was derived from a human donor in a cohort sampled during active COVID-19. The chain employs TRBV10-2 and TRBJ2-3; 12 bases agree with TRBD2. The DNA for the CDR3 is TGCGCCAGCAGTACACCTAGCGGGGGGGCCGCTAGGGTGACAGATACGCAGTATTTT. Protein product: CASSTPSGGAARVTDTQYF.